Presented here are 28 T cell receptor beta chains from one specimen sequenced in a study of CD8+ T cells in alopecia areata. RNA was isolated and reverse transcribed to cDNA, the sequencing template. Profiling relied on immunoSEQ multiplex PCR, and the TCRdb table lists in-frame clones only, not all of them. The sample includes 140,000 to 150,000 clones, approximately 50% of them seen just once. Specimen: CD4+ T cells sorted from blood. The receptors shown here come from a human donor with alopecia areata.

This chain connects TRBV9 to TRBJ2-3; 9 nucleotides align to TRBD2. The germline gives CDR1 SGDLS, CDR2 YYNGEE. The CDR3 has 15 amino acids. V shed 4 bases and J 4 bases; nucleotides not matched to a gene: 7. The CDR3 region is CASSLHSGSSDTQYF. CDR3 DNA: TGTGCCAGCAGCCTACATAGCGGGAGTTCAGATACGCAGTATTTT.

The chain combines TRBV29-1 with TRBJ1-1, with no clear D. The V and J ends lost 4 bases and 4 bases respectively, with 13 bases between them. Germline V gene lookup returns CDR1 SQVTM and CDR2 ANQGSEA. The CDR3 is 13 residues long. CDR3 amino acids: CSVAQALRTEAFF. DNA of the CDR3: TGCAGCGTTGCGCAGGCCCTTCGCACTGAAGCTTTCTTT.

The chain is built from TRBV7-9 and TRBJ1-1; 9 bases agree with TRBD1. Losses at the gene ends were 5 bases for V and 5 bases for J; bases not matched to a gene: 9. The CDR3 is 15 amino acids. Germline V gene sequence: CDR1 SEHNR, CDR2 FQNEAQ (reference sequence). The CDR3: CASSVRDRVGTEAFF. In nucleotides, the CDR3 is TGTGCCAGCAGCGTGAGGGACAGGGTGGGGACTGAAGCTTTCTTT.

This clone turned up a few times. This sequence joins TRBV2 and TRBJ2-1; D might be TRBD1 or TRBD2, each matching 5 bases. The CDR3 is 12 residues long. The V gene's germline CDR1 is SNHLY and CDR2 FYNNEI. Between the trimmed V and J ends, which lost 6 bases and 8 bases, there was a span of 11 bases. The CDR3 reads CASRRGQYEQFF. DNA for the CDR3: TGTGCCAGCAGGAGGGGTCAGTATGAGCAGTTCTTC. Drawing the rest from reference TRBV2 and TRBJ2-1, the complete variable domain is EPEVTQTPSHQVTQMGQEVILRCVPISNHLYFYWYRQILGQKVEFLVSFYNNEISEKSEIFDDQFSVERPDGSNFTLKIRSTKLEDSAMYFCASRRGQYEQFFGPGTRLTVL.

V and J are TRBV4-1 and TRBJ1-5; D is unresolved. The CDR3 totals 15 residues. Trimming pared 0 bases from V and 6 bases from J, leaving 12 bases between. Looked up from germline, CDR1 is MGHRA and CDR2 is YSYEKL. The CDR3 DNA reads TGCGCCAGCAGCCAAGATCTCACGGGCAGTCAGCCCCAGCATTTT. Residues: CASSQDLTGSQPQHF.

This clone was found a few times. V and J are TRBV29-1 and TRBJ2-7, with D perhaps matching TRBD1 (5 bases). V lost 4 bases and J lost 2, with 15 bases in between. CDR3 length: 14 residues. CDR1 is SQVTM and CDR2 is ANQGSEA in the germline V gene. The CDR3 spells CSVAARVGTYEQYF. Here the CDR3 DNA reads TGCAGCGTTGCCGCCAGGGTAGGCACCTACGAGCAGTACTTC.

CDR3 DNA sequence: TGTGCCAGCAGCTTAGCCGCAATAGCCGCAGGGATGGTCGGCTACACCTTC. Its protein is CASSLAAIAAGMVGYTF. The gene calls are TRBV7-9 and TRBJ1-2, with a weak D call TRBD1 (5 bases). CDR3 length: 17 residues. Trimming pared 0 bases from V and 8 bases from J, leaving 22 bases between. From germline, CDR1 is SEHNR and CDR2 FQNEAQ (reference sequence).

V is TRBV6-1 and J is TRBJ1-4; perhaps TRBD1 as D (5 bases). V lost 5 bases and J 5 bases, leaving 12 bases between the germline ends. The germline CDR1 and CDR2 sequences are MNHNS and SASEGT. CDR3 size: 14 residues. In DNA form, the CDR3 reads TGTGCCAGCAGTATGCAGGGTAGGAATGAAAAACTGTTTTTT. Translation: CASSMQGRNEKLFF.

The chain couples TRBV29-1 to TRBJ1-1; no clear D. The CDR3 runs 11 residues. V lost 4 bases and J lost 4, with 7 bases in between. CDR1 is SQVTM and CDR2 is ANQGSEA in the germline V gene. CDR3 amino acids: CSVGDSTEAFF. The CDR3 DNA follows: TGCAGCGTTGGGGATTCCACTGAAGCTTTCTTT.

The chain is built from TRBV29-1 and TRBJ2-5; a possible D gene is TRBD2 (5 bases). Per germline, CDR1 SQVTM and CDR2 ANQGSEA. V lost 7 bases and J lost 2, with 8 bases in between. This CDR3 is 11 amino acids long. The CDR3 protein is CSEWTQETQYF. DNA for the CDR3: TGCAGCGAGTGGACTCAAGAGACCCAGTACTTC.

The chain has TRBV20-1 and TRBJ2-1; D ambiguous. The CDR3 runs 10 residues. Per the germline V gene, CDR1 is DFQATT and CDR2 is SNEGSKA (reference sequence). The V gene lost 6 bases and the J gene lost 6 bases, with 6 bases spanning the gap. As DNA, the CDR3 is TGCAGTGCCTGGGGCAATGAGCAGTTCTTC. Encoded protein: CSAWGNEQFF.

This chain uses TRBV27 with TRBJ2-7; maybe TRBD2 (6 bases). Trimming left V 6 bases short and J 1 base short, with 10 bases between. In germline, CDR1 is MNHEY, CDR2 SMNVEV (reference sequence). The CDR3 length is 13 residues. The CDR3 is CASSARGSYEQYF. The CDR3 DNA is TGTGCCAGCAGCGCGCGGGGATCCTACGAGCAGTACTTC.

The rearrangement links TRBV7-9 to TRBJ2-3; 7 positions match TRBD1. The germline V gene encodes CDR1 SEHNR and CDR2 FQNEAQ (reference sequence). The CDR3 runs 16 residues. With 6 bases clipped from V and 3 bases from J, the junction kept 12 bases outside the gene matches. CDR3 sequence: CASRSDRVTLTDTQYF. The CDR3 nucleotides read TGTGCCAGCAGATCTGACAGGGTCACCTTGACAGATACGCAGTATTTT.

J is TRBJ2-7 and V is TRBV6-5; D unresolved. The CDR3 is 11 residues long. CDR1 and CDR2 from the germline V gene are MNHEY and SVGAGI. Trimming removed 9 bases from V and 0 bases from J, with 6 bases in between. The CDR3 protein is CASSASYEQYF. The CDR3 bases are TGTGCCAGTTCAGCCTCCTACGAGCAGTACTTC.

The CDR3 is CASSEGAGLSPEQYF. The CDR3 nucleotides read TGCGCCAGCAGCGAGGGTGCGGGACTCTCCCCCGAGCAGTACTTC. This sequence joins TRBV5-1 and TRBJ2-7; a weak D match, TRBD2 (6 bases). CDR1 SGHRS and CDR2 YFSETQ come from the germline V gene. Deletions cut 4 bases from V and 6 bases from J, with 20 bases between. The CDR3 consists of 15 residues.

This clone was counted between two and nine times. The genes are TRBV11-2 and TRBJ2-7; D not certain. Germline assignment: CDR1 SGHAT and CDR2 FQNNGV. This CDR3 spans 15 amino acids. V was trimmed by 0 bases and J by 3 bases, leaving 12 bases between them. The CDR3 DNA reads TGTGCCAGCAGCTTAGAGGGCTTCAGACTCTACGAGCAGTACTTC. Its protein is CASSLEGFRLYEQYF.

V usage is TRBV30 and J usage is TRBJ1-2; TRBD1 aligns across 8 bases. V was pared by 3 bases and J by 4 bases, with 4 bases of the junction left unmatched. Germline loops: CDR1 GTSNPN, CDR2 SVGIG (reference sequence). The CDR3 totals 13 residues. The CDR3, as DNA: TGTGCCTGGAGCCGAGACAGGGGCTATGGCTACACCTTC. It codes for CAWSRDRGYGYTF. The full variable domain, its missing parts supplied by reference TRBV30 and TRBJ1-2, is SQTIHQWPATLVQPVGSPLSLECTVEGTSNPNLYWYRQAAGRGLQLLFYSVGIGQISSEVPQNLSASRPQDRQFILSSKKLLLSDSGFYLCAWSRDRGYGYTFGSGTRLTVV.

The V call is TRBV29-1, the J call TRBJ1-1; D is undetermined. The CDR3 has 12 residues. CDR1 and CDR2 (germline): SQVTM, ANQGSEA. Trimming pared 4 bases from V and 1 base from J, leaving 7 bases between. The CDR3 loop reads CSVAPANTEAFF. For the CDR3, the DNA is TGCAGCGTTGCTCCCGCGAACACTGAAGCTTTCTTT.

The J gene is TRBJ2-3, the V gene TRBV7-9; no reliable D call. The CDR3 covers 15 residues. Trimming cost V 4 bases and J 1 base, with 12 bases left between them. Germline loops: CDR1 SEHNR, CDR2 FQNEAQ (reference sequence). The CDR3 DNA reads as TGTGCCAGCAGCTCCGATCTGCGCGGCACAGATACGCAGTATTTT. Its translation: CASSSDLRGTDTQYF.

The chain is built from TRBV6-5 and TRBJ1-2; unclear D gene. V was cut by 0 bases and J by 6 bases, with 17 bases left in between. The CDR3 loop spans 16 amino acids. CDR1 is MNHEY, CDR2 SVGAGI, per germline. Written as DNA, the CDR3 is TGTGCCAGCAGTTACTCCACACTAGTCGGGAAGGATGGCTACACCTTC. Encoded protein: CASSYSTLVGKDGYTF.

The gene calls are TRBV7-2 and TRBJ2-5; D not resolved. This CDR3 is 13 amino acids long. CDR1 and CDR2 from the germline V gene are SGHTA and FQGNSA. V was cut by 5 bases and J by 1 base, with 8 bases left in between. In nucleotides, the CDR3 is TGTGCCAGCAGCCCCAACCTCCAAGAGACCCAGTACTTC. The encoded protein is CASSPNLQETQYF.

Only a few counts were recorded for this clone. The rearrangement links TRBV7-9 to TRBJ2-7; 10 nucleotides align to TRBD2. After removal of 7 bases from V and 3 bases from J, the junction contained 9 bases not matched to a gene. The germline V gene encodes CDR1 SEHNR and CDR2 FQNEAQ (reference sequence). The CDR3 runs 15 residues. CDR3 bases: TGTGCCAGCATCGCGCCGGGACTAGCGCTCTACGAGCAGTACTTC. Its protein is CASIAPGLALYEQYF.

In this sample, this clone turned up a few times. This chain uses TRBV4-1 with TRBJ2-1, with a weak D call TRBD2 (6 bases). This CDR3 is 16 amino acids long. CDR1 MGHRA and CDR2 YSYEKL come from the germline V gene. Between the trimmed V and J ends, which lost 8 bases and 0 bases, there was a span of 17 bases. CDR3 sequence: CASCKVAVSSYNEQFF. The CDR3 region has the DNA TGCGCCAGCTGTAAGGTAGCGGTAAGCTCCTACAATGAGCAGTTCTTC.

This rearrangement joins TRBV2 to TRBJ1-5, with D tentatively TRBD1 (6 bases). Germline lookup yields CDR1 SNHLY and CDR2 FYNNEI. Trimming took off 6 bases at V and 4 bases at J, with 7 bases between the two ends. This CDR3 contains 12 residues. The CDR3 loop reads CASRDSNQPQHF. Here the CDR3 DNA reads TGTGCCAGCAGGGACAGTAATCAGCCCCAGCATTTT.

This clone was detected only once. The V and J genes are TRBV29-1 and TRBJ2-3; a weak D match, TRBD1 (5 bases). Looked up from germline, CDR1 is SQVTM and CDR2 is ANQGSEA. CDR3 length equals 15 residues. Trimming stripped 7 bases from V and 4 bases from J, with 21 bases between. CDR3 in amino acids: CSAAGRAGHSDTQYF. Written as DNA, the CDR3 is TGCAGCGCTGCAGGTCGGGCAGGGCACTCAGATACGCAGTATTTT.

The chain carries TRBV14 and TRBJ2-7; TRBD1 matches at 9 bases. This CDR3 comprises 14 residues. Germline assignment: CDR1 SGHDN and CDR2 FVKESK. The trim removed 1 base at V and 4 bases at J, leaving 2 bases unmatched. CDR3 sequence (DNA): TGTGCCAGCAGCCAAGGGACAGGGGAATACGAGCAGTACTTC. This encodes CASSQGTGEYEQYF. Using reference TRBV14 and TRBJ2-7 for the parts outside the CDR3, the full variable domain is EAGVTQFPSHSVIEKGQTVTLRCDPISGHDNLYWYRRVMGKEIKFLLHFVKESKQDESGMPNNRFLAERTGGTYSTLKVQPAELEDSGVYFCASSQGTGEYEQYFGPGTRLTVT.

The chain couples TRBV29-1 to TRBJ2-1; D not resolved. Germline CDR1 is SQVTM and CDR2 is ANQGSEA. Trimming pared 7 bases from V and 4 bases from J, leaving 11 bases between. This CDR3 is built from 12 residues. In DNA form, the CDR3 reads TGCAGCGAGAAAACGACGTACAATGAGCAGTTCTTC. It encodes CSEKTTYNEQFF.

Regarding this clone: The sample contains more than one DNA sequence encoding this CDR3. V gene TRBV5-1 combines with J gene TRBJ1-5; 8 nucleotides match TRBD1. V shed 0 bases and J 4 bases; nucleotides not matched to a gene: 3. Germline assignment: CDR1 SGHRS and CDR2 YFSETQ. The CDR3 is 15 residues long. The DNA for the CDR3 is TGCGCCAGCAGCTTGGAGACAGGGGTAAATCAGCCCCAGCATTTT. Translated: CASSLETGVNQPQHF.